This TCR beta chain derives from a study of identical twins (dated by TCRdb to the mid-2010s). Regarding the research as a whole: The study deep-sequenced TCR alpha and beta repertoires from monozygotic twins, unrelated adults of various ages and cord blood to test whether fetal clonotypes persist. To rule out contamination, replicate twin experiments were performed at different times with different library preparation protocols.

Points the paper makes about the study in general: Excess twin sharing in beta out-of-frame sequences was weaker because fewer shared sequences lowered the signal-to-noise ratio. In monozygotic twins, recombination models systematically underestimated out-of-frame TCR alpha sharing, but the models matched the sharing seen between unrelated individuals. Because the same donors could not be followed over many years, the conclusions depended on cross-sectional statistical analysis. Invariant T cells such as MAIT and iNKT could partly confound zero-insertion analyses, although diverse VJ usage argued against such confounding for most clonotypes. Abundant cord blood beta clonotypes carried fewer insertions; young adult naive repertoires showed a weaker similar trend, while memory repertoires showed none. Out-of-frame TCR alpha sequences shared between twins showed an excess of low generation-probability sequences compared with coincidental sharing between unrelated individuals.

This clonotype was recorded at least ten times. Its antigen is not yet known. No qualities accompany the bases; no much larger clone lies one base away. Receptors were amplified or captured by 5' RACE. The run used an Illumina HiSeq 2000. A universal primer binding site was introduced by template switching, and a unique molecular identifier was present in the final cDNA, enabling accurate counting of TCR cDNA molecules. First-strand cDNA for TCR alpha and beta chains was synthesized from specific primers in the conserved constant-segment region. To control for contamination, every cDNA library was double barcoded, receiving both a SMART-Mk sample barcode and Illumina barcodes. TruSeq adapter sequences along with Illumina sample barcodes were introduced in two successive PCR steps. The TCR alpha and beta cDNA libraries were sequenced on the Illumina HiSeq platform using custom primers. On the authors' methods: Unique molecular identifiers were extracted from raw reads with MiGEC, and CDR3 positions were determined with MiXCR. For each individual, recombination models were inferred using an EM algorithm with the repgenHMM and IGoR tools. Shared clonotype analysis was performed with the tcR package in R, normalizing sharing by the product of cloneset sizes. To study raw recombination without the effects of thymic and clonal selection, out-of-frame nonproductive sequences were analyzed. TCRdb trimmed the raw reads at Q25, called clones with MiXCR and kept productive beta chains. Records with the same CDR3 protein are collapsed into one entry carrying the most frequent genes and DNA. The V and J calls shown here were made by TCRdb, not taken from the authors' results. The sample has about 660,000 distinct CDR3 sequences on record, 8.6% of them singletons. 0.85% to 1% of the sample goes to the ten largest clones.

The germline V and J ends show losses of 3 bases and 3 bases respectively, and no gene match explains 5 bases of the junction. Reading from cysteine to phenylalanine, the CDR3 counts 15 amino acids. Here the CDR3 DNA is all that survives: 45 bases in frame from base 1. For CDR1 and CDR2, the germline V gene lists KGHDR and SFDVKD. All donors were healthy Caucasians. The twin cohort consisted of three pairs of female monozygotic twins, all aged 18 to 29 years. The RNA used for TCR libraries was isolated from peripheral blood mononuclear cells. This same sample was also taken into another study, of yellow fever vaccine responses in identical twins. The second study also describes: According to the authors, the vaccine-induced T cell response in identical twins seemed to be partly convergent and partly specific to each individual. Focusing on identical twins, the study followed the T cell clones that responded to the vaccine, and did so with precision.

This TCR came from a woman aged 18-35 years in good health. Sequencing was performed on PBMCs. The sequence joins TRBV24-1 to TRBJ1-2; 8 middle bases align to TRBD1. DNA sequence: TGTGCCACCAGTGATCCGACAGGGGTCGACTATGGCTACACCTTC. Translated, it gives CATSDPTGVDYGYTF.